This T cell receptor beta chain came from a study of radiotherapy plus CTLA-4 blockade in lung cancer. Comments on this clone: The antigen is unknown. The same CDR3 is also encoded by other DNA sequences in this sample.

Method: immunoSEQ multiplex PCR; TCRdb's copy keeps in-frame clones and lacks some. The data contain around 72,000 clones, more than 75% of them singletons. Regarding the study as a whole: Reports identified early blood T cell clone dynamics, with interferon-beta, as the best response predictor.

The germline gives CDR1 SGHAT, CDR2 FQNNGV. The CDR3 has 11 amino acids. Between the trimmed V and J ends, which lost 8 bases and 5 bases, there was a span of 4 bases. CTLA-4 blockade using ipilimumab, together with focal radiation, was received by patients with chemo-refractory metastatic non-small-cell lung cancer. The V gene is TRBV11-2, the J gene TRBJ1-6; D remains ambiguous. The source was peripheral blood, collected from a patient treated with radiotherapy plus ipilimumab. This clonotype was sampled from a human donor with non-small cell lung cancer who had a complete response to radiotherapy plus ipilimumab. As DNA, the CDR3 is TGTGCCAGCGGAAATAATTCACCCCTCCACTTT. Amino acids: CASGNNSPLHF. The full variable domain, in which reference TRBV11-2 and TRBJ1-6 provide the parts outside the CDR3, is EAGVAQSPRYKIIEKRQSVAFWCNPISGHATLYWYQQILGQGPKLLIQFQNNGVVDDSQLPKDRFSAERLKGVDSTLKIQPAKLEDSAVYLCASGNNSPLHFGNGTRLTVT.